This entry is about one T cell receptor beta chain. The data originate from a study of CD8 T cells in Susac syndrome. It was with random hexamers that roughly 0.5 to 1 ug RNA was reverse transcribed. TCRdb re-derived calls from the immunoSEQ multiplex PCR reads in MiXCR, one entry per CDR3 protein. The table includes hundreds of thousands of distinct CDR3 sequences, over 75% detected once. In germline, CDR1 is MDHEN, CDR2 SYDVKM. V gave up 10 bases and J gave up 0 bases, with 12 bases separating them. The CDR3 is 14 residues long. Sequenced sample: CD8+ T cells from PBMCs. The chain has TRBV28 and TRBJ1-4; D unclear. The source is a human donor with multiple sclerosis. CDR3 protein: CATSRGATNEKLFF. The CDR3 DNA reads TGTGCCACCTCTCGGGGTGCAACTAATGAAAAACTGTTTTTT.